This TCR beta chain was sequenced for a study of cytomegalovirus exposure and HLA in healthy donors. Study in general: From HLA-typed donors, an early data release held about 85 million unique TCRs. General study points: Later on, an analysis found that several of the most significant clusters appeared to be linked to common viral pathogens, which included parvovirus B19. A few CMV-associated chains proved CMV antigen-specific in vitro. After further analysis at a later stage, 15,000 to 20,000 TCR beta sequences were associated with HLA alleles at 0.05 false discovery rate.

Both 60 Vbeta primers and 13 Jbeta primers went into the PCR. Sequencing was performed with immunoSEQ multiplex PCR; in TCRdb, only in-frame clones are kept and a portion is missing. The sample has roughly 130,000 clones; 74% are singletons. The CDR3 loop spans 14 amino acids. Losses at the gene ends were 1 base for V and 9 bases for J; bases not matched to a gene: 6. Germline CDR1 and CDR2: MDHEN and SYDVKM. Regarding this clone: Its antigen is currently unknown.

This TCR derives from a man younger than 35 in good health and CMV-seropositive. The rearrangement links TRBV28 to TRBJ2-4; 7 positions match TRBD2. Source material: PBMCs. The CDR3 region has the DNA TGTGCCAGCAGTTTATCGGGGCGGGGGAGCATTCAGTACTTC. This sequence encodes CASSLSGRGSIQYF.